The clone carrying this T cell receptor beta chain came up a few times. Its antigen is still unknown. The sample is drawn from a study of beta chain features in type 1 diabetes. General study points: Resolution of whether HLA type affects TCRB rearrangement was not achieved here. The study found fewer insertions and more deletions at VDJ junctions in type 1 diabetes patients.

Reverse transcribing all isolated RNA meant expressed TCRB transcripts were sequenced. The assay was immunoSEQ multiplex PCR, and TCRdb's table has in-frame clones only and misses some. The table shows about 620,000 clones, with roughly 16% occurring only once. The CDR3 extends over 16 amino acids. Germline CDR1 and CDR2: SGDLS and YYNGEE. V was pared by 0 bases and J by 10 bases, with 19 bases between. CD4+ cells of the naive, central memory, regulatory and stem cell-like memory types were sorted via CD45RO/CCR7/CD25/CD127/CD95/CD27. The gene calls are TRBV9 and TRBJ1-4; D possibly corresponds to TRBD1 (5 bases). Sequenced: naive CD4+ T cells from blood. The receptor was isolated from a man aged 18 to 29 in good health. CDR3 sequence reads: CASSVDGDRKEGKLFF. The CDR3 bases are TGTGCCAGCAGCGTAGACGGCGACAGAAAGGAGGGAAAACTGTTTTTT.